The 21 T cell receptor beta chains listed next were all sequenced from one sample in a study of T-cell memory formation after mild COVID-19. TCRdb re-analysed the 5' RACE reads in MiXCR, keeping a single row per CDR3 protein. This sample has roughly 310,000 distinct CDR3 sequences, with roughly 15% found just once. The specimen sequenced was PBMCs or a T cell subset sorted from them (not recorded which). Every receptor here comes from a man aged 18-30 years who had mild COVID-19 (a few samples of this study predate the infection). Cell type and time point are not known.

This clonotype occurred many times. This chain joins TRBV4-3 and TRBJ2-3; the D gene is possibly TRBD2 (6 bases). CDR1 and CDR2 (germline): LGHNA, YSLEER. The CDR3 loop spans 12 amino acids. The ends were cut back, 5 bases at V and 8 bases at J, with 11 bases in the middle. The CDR3 is CASSKNGGTQYF. The CDR3 bases are TGCGCCAGCAGCAAAAACGGGGGTACGCAGTATTTT.

This clonotype has just a few counts. CDR3 DNA sequence: TGTGCCAGCAGCTCCTTGTCGCTCTATGGCTACACCTTC. Its translation is CASSSLSLYGYTF. The V call is TRBV7-2, the J call TRBJ1-2; D gene ambiguous. The CDR3 consists of 13 residues. CDR1 and CDR2 from the germline V gene are SGHTA and FQGNSA. V was shortened by 4 bases and J by 4 bases, with 10 bases between the two germline ends.

The chain recombines TRBV12-3 or TRBV12-4 with TRBJ2-3, with TRBD2 identical over 13 bases. The CDR3 sequence is 21 residues long. V lost 4 bases, J lost 5 bases, and 21 bases stayed unmatched. CDR3 sequence (DNA): TGTGCCAGCAGTTACTCCAACAGAGGACTAGCGGGGGTATTCGAAGAAGATACGCAGTATTTT. It codes for CASSYSNRGLAGVFEEDTQYF.

The rearrangement joins TRBV18 to TRBJ2-6; TRBD1 or TRBD2 may be the D gene (6 bases each). Germline V lookup: CDR1 KGHSH, CDR2 LQKENI. V lost 8 bases and J lost 3, with 20 bases in between. The length of the CDR3 is 17 residues. CDR3 DNA sequence: TGTGCCAGCGCCCCGGTGTGGGGGGCGGTTGGGGCCAACGTCCTGACTTTC. Amino acids: CASAPVWGAVGANVLTF.

This clonotype showed up just a few times. The rearrangement links TRBV5-1 to TRBJ1-2; 7 positions agree with TRBD1. CDR1 is SGHRS, CDR2 YFSETQ, per germline. The CDR3 loop spans 13 amino acids. V was pared by 6 bases and J by 10 bases, with 12 bases of the junction left unmatched. The CDR3 DNA follows: TGCGCCAGCAACACGGAACAGGGGTTCGTCTACACCTTC. Translating gives CASNTEQGFVYTF.

This clonotype was picked up a small number of times. V usage is TRBV20-1 and J usage is TRBJ2-7, with D perhaps given as TRBD1 or TRBD2 (5 bases each). Trimming shortened V by 0 bases and J by 2 bases, and 14 bases separated the two germline ends. The CDR3 runs 15 residues. Looked up from germline, CDR1 is DFQATT and CDR2 is SNEGSKA (reference sequence). CDR3 sequence: CSARDLRGVPYEQYF. The CDR3 bases are TGCAGTGCTAGAGATCTGAGAGGGGTCCCCTACGAGCAGTACTTC.

The sample holds a few counts of this clonotype. The V gene is TRBV6-2 or TRBV6-3, the J gene TRBJ2-1; D uncertain. Germline lookup yields CDR1 MNHEY and CDR2 SVGEGT. The CDR3 runs 15 residues. Trimming cost V 0 bases and J 7 bases, with 13 bases left between them. The CDR3 region is CASSYSRRARNEQFF. The CDR3, as DNA: TGTGCCAGCAGTTACTCGAGGCGCGCGAGGAATGAGCAGTTCTTC.

This clonotype has more than one count but fewer than ten. The CDR3 DNA follows: TGCAGCGTTGAGGCGGGGAATGGCTACACCTTC. Translated, it gives CSVEAGNGYTF. The chain is built from TRBV29-1 and TRBJ1-2; D gene ambiguous. Germline assignment: CDR1 SQVTM and CDR2 ANQGSEA. Trimming removed 3 bases from V and 6 bases from J, with 8 bases in between. The CDR3 length is 11 residues.

This clonotype was counted ten times or more. The chain carries TRBV5-1 and TRBJ2-1; TRBD2 aligns across 15 bases. V shed 4 bases and J 7 bases; nucleotides not matched to a gene: 3. The CDR3 extends over 15 amino acids. The germline CDR1 and CDR2 sequences are SGHRS and YFSETQ. The CDR3 loop is CASSVGTSGGNEQFF. DNA for the CDR3: TGCGCCAGCAGCGTCGGGACTAGCGGGGGGAATGAGCAGTTCTTC.

The chain combines TRBV6-2 or TRBV6-3 with TRBJ2-1; either TRBD1 or TRBD2 may fit D (5 bases each). The CDR3 totals 15 residues. Germline assignment: CDR1 MNHEY and CDR2 SVGEGT. The germline V and J ends were trimmed by 5 bases and 8 bases, with 19 bases remaining between them. The chain's CDR3 is CASSPPGPYVDEQFF. CDR3 sequence (DNA): TGTGCCAGCAGTCCGCCGGGACCCTATGTGGATGAGCAGTTCTTC.

This clonotype was detected a few times. The V and J genes are TRBV6-5 and TRBJ1-5, with unresolved D. Germline CDR1 MNHEY, CDR2 SVGAGI. The CDR3 sequence is 14 residues long. Trimming pared 4 bases from V and 2 bases from J, leaving 9 bases between. CDR3 residues: CASSSVWGNQPQHF. DNA of the CDR3: TGTGCCAGCAGTTCCGTATGGGGCAATCAGCCCCAGCATTTT.

At least ten counts were recorded for this clonotype. The chain joins TRBV7-9 to TRBJ2-3; D is perhaps TRBD2 (6 bases). V was shortened by 4 bases and J by 0 bases, with 11 bases between the two germline ends. CDR3 length equals 15 residues. Germline V gene lookup returns CDR1 SEHNR and CDR2 FQNEAQ (reference sequence). The chain's CDR3 is CASSSLAESTDTQYF. CDR3 DNA sequence: TGTGCCAGCAGCTCATTAGCGGAGAGCACAGATACGCAGTATTTT.

This clonotype was counted many times. Being one base from a much bigger clone, this may be a read error. The rearrangement joins TRBV6-6 to TRBJ2-3, with a possible D match to TRBD2 (7 bases). V was pared by 2 bases and J by 4 bases, with 10 bases between. Germline lookup yields CDR1 MNHNY and CDR2 SVGAGI (reference sequence). CDR3 length equals 14 residues. CDR3 DNA sequence: TGTGCCAGCAGTTACGGGGGGGCCGCAGATACGCAGTATTTT. Translated: CASSYGGAADTQYF.

The rearrangement links TRBV5-1 to TRBJ1-3, with TRBD1 matching over 9 bases. J lost 1 base, V lost 0 bases, and 5 bases had no gene match. The CDR3 contains 17 residues. The germline V gene has CDR1 SGHRS and CDR2 YFSETQ. The CDR3 region is CASSLVGQGNSGNTIYF. Here the CDR3 DNA reads TGCGCCAGCAGCTTGGTGGGACAGGGTAATTCTGGAAACACCATATATTTT. The variable domain in full, with the rest retrieved from reference TRBV5-1 and TRBJ1-3, is KAGVTQTPRYLIKTRGQQVTLSCSPISGHRSVSWYQQTPGQGLQFLFEYFSETQRNKGNFPGRFSGRQFSNSRSEMNVSTLELGDSALYLCASSLVGQGNSGNTIYFGEGSWLTVV.

V usage is TRBV27 and J usage is TRBJ1-4; the D gene is possibly TRBD1 (5 bases). Trimming took 4 bases from V and 2 from J, leaving 8 bases between them. The CDR3 spans 14 residues. Germline CDR1 and CDR2: MNHEY and SMNVEV (reference sequence). This CDR3 reads CASSSWGTNEKLFF. CDR3 coding DNA: TGTGCCAGCAGTTCCTGGGGGACTAATGAAAAACTGTTTTTT. Together with reference TRBV27 and TRBJ1-4, the CDR3 gives the full variable domain: EAQVTQNPRYLITVTGKKLTVTCSQNMNHEYMSWYRQDPGLGLRQIYYSMNVEVTDKGDVPEGYKVSRKEKRNFPLILESPSPNQTSLYFCASSSWGTNEKLFFGSGTQLSVL.

V gene TRBV18 combines with J gene TRBJ1-2; 9 bases align to TRBD1. The CDR3 is 16 amino acids. CDR1 is KGHSH and CDR2 is LQKENI in the germline V gene. J gave up 5 bases and V 3 bases, and 10 bases lay outside the gene matches. The CDR3 bases are TGTGCCAGCTCACCCTTAGGGACAGGGTATCGATATGGCTACACCTTC. This encodes CASSPLGTGYRYGYTF.

The chain recombines TRBV5-1 with TRBJ1-2; D is unresolved. Trimming pared 0 bases from V and 0 bases from J, leaving 3 bases between. The CDR3 extends over 13 amino acids. CDR1 SGHRS and CDR2 YFSETQ come from the germline V gene. CDR3 DNA sequence: TGCGCCAGCAGCTTGGTTTCTAACTATGGCTACACCTTC. This gives the protein CASSLVSNYGYTF.

The sample holds a few counts of this clonotype. CDR3 loop: CASSLPRREGFKGTQYF. In DNA form, the CDR3 reads TGTGCCAGCAGCTTGCCCCGGCGGGAGGGGTTTAAGGGTACGCAGTATTTT. The V call is TRBV7-2, the J call TRBJ2-3; TRBD2 agrees at 9 bases. In germline, CDR1 is SGHTA, CDR2 FQGNSA. This CDR3 region has 17 residues. Trimming removed 3 bases from V and 8 bases from J; junction bases left unmatched: 15.

This clonotype was detected a few times. CDR3 residues: CASGVGAGMGEKLFF. As DNA, the CDR3 is TGTGCCAGCGGAGTAGGGGCAGGGATGGGGGAAAAACTGTTTTTT. V usage is TRBV6-1 and J usage is TRBJ1-4, with TRBD1 as a possible D gene (5 bases). The CDR3 covers 15 residues. The germline CDR1 and CDR2 sequences are MNHNS and SASEGT. V was cut by 8 bases and J by 8 bases, with 21 bases left in between.

This clonotype was recorded a few times. The chain employs TRBV19 and TRBJ1-4; no definite D call. The CDR3 consists of 15 residues. V was pared by 3 bases and J by 8 bases, with 16 bases between. CDR1 and CDR2 (germline): LNHDA, SQIVND (reference sequence). CDR3: CASSIFDRHSEKLFF. In DNA, the CDR3 is TGTGCCAGTAGTATCTTCGACCGCCATTCGGAAAAACTGTTTTTT.

The V and J genes are TRBV20-1 and TRBJ1-4; the match to TRBD1 covers 8 bases. Trimming at V came to 6 bases and at J to 4 bases, leaving 10 bases not matched to a gene. Germline V CDR1 and CDR2: DFQATT, SNEGSKA (reference sequence). The CDR3 covers 15 residues. The chain's CDR3 is CSAPGQALGNEKLFF. The CDR3 DNA reads TGCAGTGCCCCGGGACAGGCTTTGGGTAATGAAAAACTGTTTTTT.